These 20 T cell receptor beta chains came from one sample sequenced in a study of chemoradiotherapy in HPV16-positive cancers. The protocol was immunoSEQ multiplex PCR, while the TCRdb copy is restricted to in-frame clones and leaves out a portion. Found here are around 19,000 clones, approximately 91% of them singletons; the top ten hold over 12%. Sequences were derived from blood, sampled from a patient who underwent chemoradiotherapy. These receptors originate from a human donor with HPV-associated anogenital cancer.

The gene calls are TRBV9 and TRBJ1-2, with TRBD1 as a possible D gene (6 bases). V was shortened by 0 bases and J by 8 bases, with 14 bases between the two germline ends. Germline CDR1 and CDR2: SGDLS and YYNGEE. This CDR3 is built from 14 residues. As DNA, the CDR3 is TGTGCCAGCAGCGTAGGCGAACAGGGTCGAGGCTACACCTTC. Its translation: CASSVGEQGRGYTF.

The rearrangement joins TRBV30 to TRBJ2-1, with 12 bases fitting TRBD2. After removal of 5 bases from V and 4 bases from J, the junction contained 3 bases not matched to a gene. CDR3 length: 14 amino acids. Germline V gene data show CDR1 as GTSNPN and CDR2 as SVGIG (reference sequence). CDR3: CAWGLAGPYNEQFF. The CDR3 DNA sequence: TGTGCCTGGGGACTAGCGGGGCCTTACAATGAGCAGTTCTTC.

The V call is TRBV5-4, the J call TRBJ2-6, with D perhaps given as TRBD1 or TRBD2 (5 bases each). Trimming took 4 bases from V and 0 from J, leaving 14 bases between them. There are 17 residues in the CDR3. Germline V gene lookup returns CDR1 SGHNT and CDR2 YYREEE (reference sequence). CDR3 nucleotides: TGTGCCAGCAGCGGAAACGATGGGGGCTCTGGGGCCAACGTCCTGACTTTC. This sequence encodes CASSGNDGGSGANVLTF.

For this clone: Relative to the germline gene, one junction end is altered; a read error may explain this. J is TRBJ1-1 and V is TRBV5-4; a possible D gene is TRBD1 (5 bases). Germline V gene lookup returns CDR1 SGHNT and CDR2 YYREEE (reference sequence). This CDR3 contains 13 residues. The CDR3, as DNA: TGTGCCAGCAGGTTGGGGGGGAACACTGAAGCTTTCTTT. Its translation: CASRLGGNTEAFF.

The chain joins TRBV5-6 to TRBJ1-5; D unresolved. The CDR3 has 13 residues. V was pared by 0 bases and J by 5 bases, with 6 bases between. Germline values: CDR1 SGHDT, CDR2 YYEEEE. The CDR3 sequence is CASSLGPDQPQHF. In DNA, the CDR3 is TGTGCCAGCAGCTTGGGGCCAGATCAGCCCCAGCATTTT.

The chain recombines TRBV9 with TRBJ1-2, with a weak D call TRBD1 (5 bases). Germline values: CDR1 SGDLS, CDR2 YYNGEE. The V end lost 3 bases, the J end lost 8 bases, and 17 bases lay between the germline ends. The CDR3 runs to 14 residues. The CDR3 protein is CASSAGWGGYGYTF. In nucleotides, the CDR3 is TGTGCCAGCAGCGCTGGTTGGGGGGGTTACGGCTACACCTTC.

The J gene is TRBJ1-1, the V gene TRBV29-1; D uncertain. There are 11 residues in the CDR3. V was pared by 5 bases and J by 0 bases, with 4 bases between. From germline, CDR1 is SQVTM and CDR2 ANQGSEA. In nucleotides, the CDR3 is TGCAGCGTTCACGTGAACACTGAAGCTTTCTTT. It translates to CSVHVNTEAFF. The complete variable domain, with remaining parts taken from reference TRBV29-1 and TRBJ1-1, reads SAVISQKPSRDICQRGTSLTIQCQVDSQVTMMFWYRQQPGQSLTLIATANQGSEATYESGFVIDKFPISRPNLTFSTLTVSNMSPEDSSIYLCSVHVNTEAFFGQGTRLTVV.

J is TRBJ2-7 and V is TRBV7-2, with D unclear. V was shortened by 4 bases and J by 1 base, with 8 bases between the two germline ends. This CDR3 is built from 13 residues. Germline CDR1 is SGHTA and CDR2 is FQGNSA. The CDR3 sequence is CASSSPTSYEQYF. DNA for the CDR3: TGTGCCAGCAGCTCGCCGACTTCCTACGAGCAGTACTTC.

The chain links TRBV4-1 to TRBJ1-4, with unresolved D. The V end was cut by 4 bases, the J end by 8 bases, with 17 bases between. Per the germline V gene, CDR1 is MGHRA and CDR2 is YSYEKL. This CDR3 spans 15 amino acids. The CDR3, as DNA: TGCGCCAGCAGCCCGCGGGTCGGCGGAGGAGAAAAACTGTTTTTT. It specifies CASSPRVGGGEKLFF.

The chain combines TRBV7-6 with TRBJ2-7, with TRBD1 as a possible D gene (5 bases). Trimming removed 0 bases from V and 3 bases from J, with 6 bases in between. The CDR3 has 13 amino acids. The germline CDR1 and CDR2 sequences are SGHVS and FNYEAQ. The CDR3: CASSLADSYEQYF. CDR3 DNA sequence: TGTGCCAGCAGCTTAGCAGACAGCTACGAGCAGTACTTC.

This chain links TRBV10-3 with TRBJ2-7; a weak D match, TRBD2 (6 bases). CDR1 is ENHRY and CDR2 is SYGVKD in the germline V gene. The length of the CDR3 is 14 residues. V lost 3 bases to trimming and J lost 7 bases, with 16 bases between them. The CDR3: CAISERLVSKEQYF. Here the CDR3 DNA reads TGTGCCATCAGTGAAAGACTAGTCTCCAAGGAGCAGTACTTC.

The chain employs TRBV15 and TRBJ2-5; D is undetermined. V dropped 8 bases and J dropped 1 base, with 17 bases sitting between them. CDR1 and CDR2 (germline): LNHNV, YYDKDF (reference sequence). The CDR3 consists of 15 residues. CDR3 DNA: TGTGCCACCGGTTCGATGAAGCAGTTCCAAGAGACCCAGTACTTC. Translated, it gives CATGSMKQFQETQYF.

V and J are TRBV7-2 and TRBJ1-5; 7 bases agree with TRBD1. The CDR3 runs to 12 residues. After removal of 5 bases from V and 9 bases from J, the junction contained 4 bases not matched to a gene. From germline, CDR1 is SGHTA and CDR2 FQGNSA. The CDR3 loop reads CASSTQGGPQHF. The CDR3 region has the DNA TGTGCCAGCAGCACCCAGGGGGGGCCCCAGCATTTT.

The chain recombines TRBV4-1 with TRBJ2-6; 11 positions agree with TRBD1. The J segment lost 3 bases and the V segment lost 4 bases, leaving 2 bases of the junction unmatched. The CDR3 runs to 16 residues. Germline CDR1 and CDR2: MGHRA and YSYEKL. CDR3 DNA: TGCGCCAGCAGCCGGACAGGGGGCGATGGGGCCAACGTCCTGACTTTC. Amino acids: CASSRTGGDGANVLTF.

The chain is built from TRBV29-1 and TRBJ2-4, with D possibly being TRBD1 (5 bases). Germline CDR1 reads SQVTM; CDR2 reads ANQGSEA. V lost 5 bases to trimming and J lost 1 base, with 9 bases between them. This CDR3 is 13 amino acids long. DNA for the CDR3: TGCAGCGTTCAGGGTAATGCCAAAAACATTCAGTACTTC. It translates to CSVQGNAKNIQYF.

The J gene is TRBJ1-2, the V gene TRBV5-1; a possible D gene is TRBD1 (5 bases). The CDR3 extends over 13 amino acids. V was clipped by 0 bases and J by 6 bases, with 9 bases between them. CDR1 and CDR2 (germline): SGHRS, YFSETQ. CDR3 sequence: CASSLEGIHGYTF. In DNA form, the CDR3 reads TGCGCCAGCAGCTTGGAGGGGATCCATGGCTACACCTTC.

The gene calls are TRBV25-1 and TRBJ2-5; TRBD2 matches 8 bases. The V segment lost 11 bases and the J segment 2 bases; nucleotides outside the gene matches: 7. Germline assignment: CDR1 MGHDK and CDR2 SYGVNS. The CDR3 consists of 13 residues. CDR3 amino acids: CACSGILQETQYF. Here the CDR3 DNA reads TGTGCCTGTAGCGGGATCCTACAAGAGACCCAGTACTTC.

The chain couples TRBV27 to TRBJ1-2; TRBD1 agrees at 7 bases. The V segment lost 3 bases and the J segment 0 bases; nucleotides outside the gene matches: 1. The CDR3 covers 14 residues. Germline lookup yields CDR1 MNHEY and CDR2 SMNVEV (reference sequence). The CDR3 region has the DNA TGTGCCAGCAGTTTGACAGGGACTAACTATGGCTACACCTTC. As protein: CASSLTGTNYGYTF.

V and J are TRBV6-1 and TRBJ2-1; the D is unclear. CDR3 length: 12 residues. V was clipped by 6 bases and J by 6 bases, with 9 bases between them. Germline V lookup: CDR1 MNHNS, CDR2 SASEGT. CDR3 DNA: TGTGCCAGCAGCCCACGGAGCAATGAGCAGTTCTTC. This gives the protein CASSPRSNEQFF.

The chain links TRBV7-9 to TRBJ2-2, with 13 nucleotides matching TRBD2. The CDR3 is made up of 18 amino acids. V dropped 4 bases and J dropped 3; count of bases not matched to a gene: 8. Germline values: CDR1 SEHNR, CDR2 FQNEAQ (reference sequence). The chain's CDR3 is CASSSPTSGGRYTGELFF. As DNA, the CDR3 is TGTGCCAGCAGCTCGCCGACTAGCGGGGGGCGGTACACCGGGGAGCTGTTTTTT. Looking up the rest from reference TRBV7-9 and TRBJ2-2 gives the full variable domain: DTGVSQNPRHKITKRGQNVTFRCDPISEHNRLYWYRQTLGQGPEFLTYFQNEAQLEKSRLLSDRFSAERPKGSFSTLEIQRTEQGDSAMYLCASSSPTSGGRYTGELFFGEGSRLTVL.